This T cell receptor beta chain was sequenced in a study of T cells in women clearing cervical HPV infection. Study as a whole: Case blood drawn at lesion detection; control blood after infection cleared.

As to this clone: Antigen: not known. The read ends 3 residues shy of where the CDR3 ends; the end is completed using the germline J gene.

Study results and limitations: Associations may precede or follow infection; HPV-specific or memory T cells were not isolated.

This CDR3 region has 12 residues. Trimming removed 2 bases from V and 2 bases from J, with 7 bases in between. CDR1 GTSNPN and CDR2 SVGIG come from the germline V gene (reference sequence). Clones were sequenced by immunoSEQ multiplex PCR, and TCRdb holds only the in-frame ones, with some missing. There are about 22,000 clones in the sample, with less than 4% held by the top ten. Sequenced: blood buffy coat. The clonotype comes from a woman aged 18 to 69 with a cervical HPV16 infection that either progressed to CIN3+ or cleared (not recorded which). This chain links TRBV30 with TRBJ2-7; no reliable D call. CDR3 bases read: TGTGCCTGGAGTTTACTTACCTACGAG. As protein: CAWSLLTYE. The full CDR3 sequence reads CAWSLLTYEQYF.